One TCR beta chain is described in this entry. Its target antigen remains unknown. Qualities for individual bases were not recorded, and no much larger clone is one base off. In the same sample, other DNA sequences code for this CDR3. The data are from a study of beta chain features in type 1 diabetes (dated by TCRdb to the late 2010s). About the study as a whole: Patients and healthy donors did not differ in mean age, gender distribution, total cell number or subset yield. The study compared TCRB repertoires of sorted circulating CD4+ T cell subsets between recently diagnosed type 1 diabetes patients and matched healthy donors. Whereas all 30 or so donors provided naive and central memory subsets, regulatory and stem cell-like memory subsets were isolated from just 8 patients and roughly eight healthy donors. Across all samples, 107,917,701 sorted cells were examined, and cell number per subset correlated strongly with RNA yield. What the authors observed across the whole study: Naive, central memory and regulatory TCRB repertoires appeared to be more alike among patients than among healthy donors. In all four CD4+ subsets, TCRB CDR3 length was moderately but significantly shorter in type 1 diabetes patients. Fewer insertions and more nucleotide deletions at VDJ recombination sites were observed in patients with type 1 diabetes, implying thymic rearrangement abnormalities. PCR might favor shorter templates, but patient and control samples were amplified and corrected together, so any skew would affect both groups equally. HLA sub-analyses involved small numbers of individuals, so any influence of HLA type on TCRB rearrangement remained unresolved. Because cDNA rather than genomic DNA was sequenced, highly expressing activated cells could have been over-represented, although no difference in activation and CD3 levels was found between groups.

A single peripheral blood draw of 95 to 150 mL on average was collected from each donor into heparinised tubes. Naive, central memory, regulatory and stem cell-like memory CD4+ T cells were sorted on a BD FACSAria II using a panel including CD45RO, CCR7, CD25, CD127, CD95 and CD27. All sorted populations exceeded 95% purity. Right away, PBMCs were isolated by Lymphoprep density gradient centrifugation and were stained directly, with no culture step. So that batch effects would be minimized, each experiment stained and sorted samples in pairs, pairing one healthy donor with one patient. The trim is 5 bases for V and 1 base for J, with a gap of 8 bases between the germline ends. Inclusive of the bounding cysteine and phenylalanine, the CDR3 is 13 residues long. The entry retains the CDR3 DNA only, 39 bases that are in frame from base 1. The germline V gene encodes CDR1 SGHVS and CDR2 FNYEAQ. The High Capacity cDNA Reverse Transcription Kit was used to reverse transcribe all of the isolated RNA, meaning that expressed TCRB transcripts were what got sequenced. Deep immunoSEQ sequencing was performed on naive, central memory and regulatory T cell samples, with an average of about 4 million total reads per sample. After sorted cells were lysed in RLT buffer, RNA was extracted with DNase-treated RNeasy Micro or Mini kits, with the choice depending on cell number. To prevent cross-contamination, every cell subset was processed on its own, while patient and healthy donor samples were processed together. The immunoSEQ multiplex PCR was used to amplify TCRB sequences from cDNA, yielding 87-bp fragments that span the CDR3 region. Sequencing of the amplicons was performed on the Illumina HiSeq platform. For the original study's pipeline: Synthetic template baselines were used to correct PCR bias computationally, reads within Hamming distance 2 were collapsed, and singletons that could not be merged were discarded. By aligning reads against IMGT, V, D and J genes, CDR3 length, and insertions or deletions at six rearrangement sites were assigned. Clonotype counts were normalized to sorted cell number within each subset before computing true diversity and Gini coefficients with the tcR R package. The overlap coefficient, calculated on TCRB nucleotide sequences, was used to quantify repertoire sharing. As a proxy for the pre-selection repertoire, out-of-frame TCRB sequences from naive cells were analyzed. As stored in TCRdb, this immuneACCESS dataset retains in-frame rearrangements with V and J assigned. A fraction of the clones does not appear; measured against another copy, unresolved V genes explain less than half of the discrepancy, and the remainder lacks a known reason. From that table come the V and J calls and clone size; the DNA was used to work out D and trimming. Recorded for this sample are roughly 730,000 clones; around 15% of them occurred a single time. The leading ten clones occupy about 0.02% of the sample.

Sequenced input: naive CD4+ T cells from blood. Per the publication, the cell subset or site label means: true naive CD4+ T cells. The sequence joins TRBV7-6 to TRBJ1-1; the D gene is perhaps TRBD1, from 6 matching bases. This clonotype was obtained from a man in his late teens or twenties with type 1 diabetes. This receptor has the CDR3 CASSLDRNTEAFF. Here is the DNA: TGTGCCAGCAGCCTGGACAGGAACACTGAAGCTTTCTTT.